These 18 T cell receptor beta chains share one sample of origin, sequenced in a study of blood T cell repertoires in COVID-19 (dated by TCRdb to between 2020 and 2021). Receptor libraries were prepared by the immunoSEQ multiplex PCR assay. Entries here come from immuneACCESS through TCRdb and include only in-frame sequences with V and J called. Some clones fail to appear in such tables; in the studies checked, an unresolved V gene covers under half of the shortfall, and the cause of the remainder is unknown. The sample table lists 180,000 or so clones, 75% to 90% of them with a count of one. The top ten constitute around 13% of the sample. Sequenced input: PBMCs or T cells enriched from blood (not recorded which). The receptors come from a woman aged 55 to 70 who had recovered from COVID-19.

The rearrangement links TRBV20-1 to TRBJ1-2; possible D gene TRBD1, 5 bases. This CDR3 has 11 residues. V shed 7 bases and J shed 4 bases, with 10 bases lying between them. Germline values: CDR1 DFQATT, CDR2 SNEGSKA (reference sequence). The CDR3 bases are TGCAGTGTACACGGGGGCTATGGCTACACCTTC. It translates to CSVHGGYGYTF.

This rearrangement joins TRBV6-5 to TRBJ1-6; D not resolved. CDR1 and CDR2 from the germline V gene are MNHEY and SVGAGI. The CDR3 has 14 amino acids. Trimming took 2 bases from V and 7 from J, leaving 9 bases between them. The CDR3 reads CASSYERRNSPLHF. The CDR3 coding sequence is TGTGCCAGCAGTTACGAGAGGAGGAATTCACCCCTCCACTTT.

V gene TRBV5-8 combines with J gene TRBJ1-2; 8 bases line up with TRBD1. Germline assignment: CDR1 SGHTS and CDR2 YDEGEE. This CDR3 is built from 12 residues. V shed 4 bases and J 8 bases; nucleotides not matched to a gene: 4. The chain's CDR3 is CASSGDRLGYTF. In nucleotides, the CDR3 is TGTGCCAGCAGCGGGGACAGGCTCGGCTACACCTTC.

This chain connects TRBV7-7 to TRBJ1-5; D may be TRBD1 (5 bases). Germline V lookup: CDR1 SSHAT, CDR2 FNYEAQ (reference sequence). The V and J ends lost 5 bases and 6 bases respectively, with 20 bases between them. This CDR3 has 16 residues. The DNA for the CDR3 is TGTGCCAGCAGCCCACTAATGGCGGACCAGGGTCAGCCCCAGCATTTT. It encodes CASSPLMADQGQPQHF.

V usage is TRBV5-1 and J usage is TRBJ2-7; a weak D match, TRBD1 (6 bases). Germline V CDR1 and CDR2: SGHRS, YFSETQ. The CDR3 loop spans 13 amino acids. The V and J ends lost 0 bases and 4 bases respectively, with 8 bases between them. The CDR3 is CASSLEQGYEQYF. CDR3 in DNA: TGCGCCAGCAGCTTGGAGCAGGGGTACGAGCAGTACTTC.

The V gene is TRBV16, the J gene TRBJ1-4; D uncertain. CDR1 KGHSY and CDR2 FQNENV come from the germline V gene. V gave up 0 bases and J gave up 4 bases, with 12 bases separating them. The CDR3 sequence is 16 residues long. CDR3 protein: CASSQSGRGLNEKLFF. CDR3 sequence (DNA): TGTGCCAGCAGCCAATCAGGTCGAGGACTTAATGAAAAACTGTTTTTT. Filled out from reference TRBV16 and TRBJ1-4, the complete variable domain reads GEEVAQTPKHLVRGEGQKAKLYCAPIKGHSYVFWYQQVLKNEFKFLISFQNENVFDETGMPKERFSAKCLPNSPCSLEIQATKLEDSAVYFCASSQSGRGLNEKLFFGSGTQLSVL.

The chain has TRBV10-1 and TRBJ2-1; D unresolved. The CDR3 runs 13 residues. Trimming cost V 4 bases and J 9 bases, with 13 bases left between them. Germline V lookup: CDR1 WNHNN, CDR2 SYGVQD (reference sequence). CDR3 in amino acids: CASSGSIAGEQFF. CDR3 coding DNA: TGCGCCAGCAGTGGTTCAATAGCCGGTGAGCAGTTCTTC.

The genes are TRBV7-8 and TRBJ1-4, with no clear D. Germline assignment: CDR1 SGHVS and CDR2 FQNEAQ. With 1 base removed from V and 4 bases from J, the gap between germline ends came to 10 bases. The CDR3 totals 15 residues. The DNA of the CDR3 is TGTGCCAGCAGCTTAGTACCGCCGGGTAATGAAAAACTGTTTTTT. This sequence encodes CASSLVPPGNEKLFF.

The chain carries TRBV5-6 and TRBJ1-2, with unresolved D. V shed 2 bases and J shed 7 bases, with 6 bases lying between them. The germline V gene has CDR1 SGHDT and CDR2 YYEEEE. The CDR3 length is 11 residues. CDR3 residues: CASSFGGGYTF. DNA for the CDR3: TGTGCCAGCAGCTTCGGTGGTGGCTACACCTTC.

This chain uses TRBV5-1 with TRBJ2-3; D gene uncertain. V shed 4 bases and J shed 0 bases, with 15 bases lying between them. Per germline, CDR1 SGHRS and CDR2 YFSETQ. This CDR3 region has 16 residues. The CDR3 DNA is TGCGCCAGCAGCCCCGGCCGGCAGACTAGCACAGATACGCAGTATTTT. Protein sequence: CASSPGRQTSTDTQYF.

The CDR3 sequence is CASSRDRVGEGYTF. In nucleotides, the CDR3 is TGCGCCAGCAGCCGTGACAGGGTCGGGGAGGGCTACACCTTC. The rearrangement joins TRBV5-1 to TRBJ1-2, with 7 positions matching TRBD1. Per germline, CDR1 SGHRS and CDR2 YFSETQ. V lost 4 bases, J lost 8 bases, and 11 bases stayed unmatched. The CDR3 spans 14 residues.

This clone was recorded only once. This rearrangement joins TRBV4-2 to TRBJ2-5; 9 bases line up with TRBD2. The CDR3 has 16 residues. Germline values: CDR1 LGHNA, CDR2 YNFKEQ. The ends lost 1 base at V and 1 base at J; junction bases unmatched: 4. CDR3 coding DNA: TGTGCCAGCAGCCAAGTACGCGGGGGGGGCCAAGAGACCCAGTACTTC. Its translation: CASSQVRGGGQETQYF.

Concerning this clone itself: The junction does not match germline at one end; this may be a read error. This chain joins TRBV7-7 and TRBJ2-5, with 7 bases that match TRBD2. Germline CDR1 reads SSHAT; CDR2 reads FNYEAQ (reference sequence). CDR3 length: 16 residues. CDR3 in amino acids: CASSLFAGVPRETQYF. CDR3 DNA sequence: TGTGCTAGCAGCTTATTTGCGGGGGTTCCCCGCGAGACCCAGTACTTC.

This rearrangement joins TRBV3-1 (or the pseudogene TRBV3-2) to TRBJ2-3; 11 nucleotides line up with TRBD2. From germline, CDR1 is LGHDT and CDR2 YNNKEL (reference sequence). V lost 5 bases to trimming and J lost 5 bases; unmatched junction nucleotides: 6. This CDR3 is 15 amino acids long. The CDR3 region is CASSTTSGEGDTQYF. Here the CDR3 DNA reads TGTGCCAGCAGCACGACTAGCGGGGAAGGAGATACGCAGTATTTT.

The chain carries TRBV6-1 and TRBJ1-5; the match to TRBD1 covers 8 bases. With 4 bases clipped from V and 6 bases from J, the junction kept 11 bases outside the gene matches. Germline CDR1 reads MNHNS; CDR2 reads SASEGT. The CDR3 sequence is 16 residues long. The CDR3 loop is CASSATGVQVGQPQHF. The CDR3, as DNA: TGTGCCAGCAGTGCGACAGGGGTTCAAGTAGGTCAGCCCCAGCATTTT.

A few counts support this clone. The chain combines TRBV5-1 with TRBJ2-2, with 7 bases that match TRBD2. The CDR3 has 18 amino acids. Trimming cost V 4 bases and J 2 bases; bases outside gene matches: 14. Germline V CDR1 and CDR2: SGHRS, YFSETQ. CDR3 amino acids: CASSPRALGGGNTGELFF. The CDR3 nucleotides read TGCGCCAGCAGCCCGAGGGCCCTTGGCGGGGGAAACACCGGGGAGCTGTTTTTT. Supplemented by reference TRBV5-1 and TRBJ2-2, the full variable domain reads KAGVTQTPRYLIKTRGQQVTLSCSPISGHRSVSWYQQTPGQGLQFLFEYFSETQRNKGNFPGRFSGRQFSNSRSEMNVSTLELGDSALYLCASSPRALGGGNTGELFFGEGSRLTVL.

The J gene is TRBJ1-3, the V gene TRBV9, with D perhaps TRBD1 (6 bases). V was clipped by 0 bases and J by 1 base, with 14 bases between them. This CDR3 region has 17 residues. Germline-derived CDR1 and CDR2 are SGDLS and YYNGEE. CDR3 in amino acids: CASSVATGLFSGNTIYF. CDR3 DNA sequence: TGTGCCAGCAGCGTAGCCACAGGGCTTTTTTCTGGAAACACCATATATTTT.

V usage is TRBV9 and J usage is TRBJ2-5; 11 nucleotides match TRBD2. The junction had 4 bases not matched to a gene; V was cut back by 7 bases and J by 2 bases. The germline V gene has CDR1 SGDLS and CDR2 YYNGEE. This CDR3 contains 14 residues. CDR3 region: CASSTSGGQETQYF. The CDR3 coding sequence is TGTGCCAGCTCAACTAGCGGGGGACAAGAGACCCAGTACTTC. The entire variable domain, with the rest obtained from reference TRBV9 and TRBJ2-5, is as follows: DSGVTQTPKHLITATGQRVTLRCSPRSGDLSVYWYQQSLDQGLQFLIQYYNGEERAKGNILERFSAQQFPDLHSELNLSSLELGDSALYFCASSTSGGQETQYFGPGTRLLVL.